This record covers a single T cell receptor (beta chain). Antigen specificity is unknown. The same CDR3 also results from other DNA sequences found in this sample. CDR1 and CDR2 from the germline V gene are SEHNR and FQNEAQ (reference sequence). V lost 4 bases, J lost 5 bases, and 14 bases lay in between. The CDR3 runs to 14 residues. The PCR was carried out with 60 Vbeta primers and 13 Jbeta primers. Sequenced by immunoSEQ multiplex PCR; TCRdb stores in-frame clones only, minus some. This table has 91,000 or so clones, more than 75% appearing once. Donors consisted of healthy bone marrow donors. The data were taken from a study of cytomegalovirus exposure and HLA in healthy donors. Study details: Previous work identified roughly 120 million unique TCR beta sequences from around 180 million T cells.

Overall study results and limits: Three CMV-associated chains were confirmed in vitro to be specific for CMV antigens. According to an earlier analysis, most TCR beta V segments yielded productive rearrangements about 90% or about 30% of the time.

Sequenced sample: PBMCs. V is TRBV7-9 and J is TRBJ1-1; a possible D gene is TRBD1 (6 bases). The receptor was derived from a man aged 30-40 years in good health and CMV-seropositive. This CDR3 is CASSSIQGNTEAFF. The CDR3 nucleotides read TGTGCCAGCAGCTCGATACAGGGAAATACTGAAGCTTTCTTT.